This TCR beta chain was profiled in a study of control samples from healthy donors and cancer patients. CDR3 size: 14 residues. V lost 5 bases, J lost 3 bases, and 15 bases lay in between. Germline V gene lookup returns CDR1 SGDLS and CDR2 YYNGEE. Profiled with immunoSEQ multiplex PCR; TCRdb holds only in-frame clones, not every one. Seen here are some 160,000 clones, approximately 96% observed once, and the top ten hold about 8.5%. This sequence joins TRBV9 and TRBJ2-7, with D perhaps TRBD2 (6 bases). This clonotype was sampled from a woman aged 40 to 50 in good health. Sequencing input: blood. Here the CDR3 reads CASRVWAGCYEQYF. In DNA form, the CDR3 reads TGTGCCAGCAGGGTATGGGCGGGGTGCTACGAGCAGTACTTC. The full variable domain, its missing parts supplied by reference TRBV9 and TRBJ2-7, is DSGVTQTPKHLITATGQRVTLRCSPRSGDLSVYWYQQSLDQGLQFLIQYYNGEERAKGNILERFSAQQFPDLHSELNLSSLELGDSALYFCASRVWAGCYEQYFGPGTRLTVT.